This T cell receptor (beta chain) was retrieved from a study of cytomegalovirus exposure and HLA in healthy donors. On the study more broadly: Around 79 million unique TCRs, all from HLA-typed donors, were included in an early release of the data. The study's findings and limits: It was approximately 170 TCR beta chains that were listed as cytomegalovirus-associated. CMV serostatus was the sole immune exposure information available. Researchers reported that a few CMV-associated chains were confirmed in vitro as CMV antigen-specific.

Points on this clone: Its antigen is not known.

The CDR3 sequence is 15 residues long. Germline-derived CDR1 and CDR2 are SGHRS and YFSETQ. The V gene lost 1 base and the J gene lost 3 bases, with 10 bases spanning the gap. The PCR used 60 Vbeta and 13 Jbeta primers. Assay: immunoSEQ multiplex PCR; the TCRdb copy retains only in-frame clones and omits some. The table has under 150,000 clones, more than 65% seen once; the top ten hold roughly 2.7%. The sample was PBMCs. The chain combines TRBV5-1 with TRBJ2-2, with D perhaps matching TRBD2 (5 bases). The sequence came from a man aged 45-65 years in good health and CMV-seronegative. CDR3 sequence reads: CASSLRPGDTGELFF. CDR3 nucleotide sequence: TGCGCCAGCAGCTTGCGTCCCGGGGACACCGGGGAGCTGTTTTTT.